What follows describes a single T cell receptor (beta chain). This sample is drawn from a study of blood T cell repertoires in COVID-19. About the study: The samples span acute and convalescent COVID-19 from the United States, Italy and Spain. In each case, the material was cDNA or gDNA derived from T cells, B-cell-depleted T cells, or PBMCs.

The CDR3 is 17 residues long. Original handling: Counts of nucleated cells, estimated from reference gene primer amplification, were obtained. TCRdb keeps only in-frame clones here, not all; method: immunoSEQ multiplex PCR. Clone size and V and J calls were adopted from that table, with D and trimming inferred from the DNA. The profile shows 80,000 to 95,000 clones, roughly 79% of them singletons. This chain uses TRBV7-5 with TRBJ2-1; the table's TRBD2 call for D was not verified on the DNA. TRBV7-5 has pseudogene status. The receptor's source is a woman at least 80 years old with acute or convalescent COVID-19. Sequencing used peripheral blood. The CDR3 is CARSLPPLRGGPNEQFF. CDR3 DNA: TGTGCCAGAAGCTTACCCCCCCTTCGGGGGGGACCCAATGAGCAGTTCTTC.